A single sample gave rise to the 32 T cell receptor beta chains below, sequenced in a study of PD-1 blockade in classical Hodgkin lymphoma. Measured with immunoSEQ multiplex PCR; TCRdb has only the in-frame clones, and not every one. The sample lists thousands of clones; roughly four fifths were seen once. No patient escaped relapse after autologous stem cell transplantation, and brentuximab vedotin exposure varied. The study purified CD4+ T cells from thawed PBMCs using magnetic negative selection. The specimen comprised CD4+ T cells from blood, sampled at baseline. The receptors here all came from a human donor with classical Hodgkin lymphoma.

This chain joins TRBV13 and TRBJ2-3, with D perhaps TRBD1 or TRBD2 (5 bases each). The CDR3 loop spans 16 amino acids. The germline V and J ends were trimmed by 4 bases and 1 base, with 15 bases remaining between them. Per germline, CDR1 PRHDT and CDR2 FYEKMQ (reference sequence). DNA of the CDR3: TGTGCCAGCAGCTGGAGCGTCAGAGGGGGCACAGATACGCAGTATTTT. Translating gives CASSWSVRGGTDTQYF.

This chain connects TRBV7-2 to TRBJ1-6; 7 bases are a match to TRBD1. This CDR3 is 15 amino acids long. V lost 1 base, J lost 8 bases, and 5 bases stayed unmatched. Germline assignment: CDR1 SGHTA and CDR2 FQGNSA. In nucleotides, the CDR3 is TGTGCCAGCAGCTTAGACAGGGGATATTATTCACCCCTCCACTTT. The encoded protein is CASSLDRGYYSPLHF. Supplemented by reference TRBV7-2 and TRBJ1-6, the full variable domain reads GAGVSQSPSNKVTEKGKDVELRCDPISGHTALYWYRQSLGQGLEFLIYFQGNSAPDKSGLPSDRFSAERTGGSVSTLTIQRTQQEDSAVYLCASSLDRGYYSPLHFGNGTRLTVT.

The rearrangement joins TRBV5-1 to TRBJ1-4, with D maybe TRBD1 (5 bases). Germline V gene lookup returns CDR1 SGHRS and CDR2 YFSETQ. V lost 0 bases and J lost 8, with 11 bases in between. This CDR3 contains 14 residues. CDR3 loop: CASSLEAGREKLFF. CDR3 in DNA: TGCGCCAGCAGCTTGGAGGCAGGGCGGGAAAAACTGTTTTTT. Variable domain in full (rest from reference TRBV5-1 and TRBJ1-4): KAGVTQTPRYLIKTRGQQVTLSCSPISGHRSVSWYQQTPGQGLQFLFEYFSETQRNKGNFPGRFSGRQFSNSRSEMNVSTLELGDSALYLCASSLEAGREKLFFGSGTQLSVL.

The chain joins TRBV7-3 to TRBJ2-1, with a possible D match to TRBD1 (6 bases). The germline V gene encodes CDR1 SGHTA and CDR2 FQGTGA. CDR3 length: 16 residues. V shed 6 bases and J shed 4 bases, with 19 bases lying between them. Here the CDR3 DNA reads TGTGCCAGCAGTCGAAGGGTACAGGGAAGTTACAATGAGCAGTTCTTC. Its protein product is CASSRRVQGSYNEQFF.

V is TRBV18 and J is TRBJ2-2; D is unresolved. CDR1 and CDR2 (germline): KGHSH, LQKENI. The V and J ends lost 4 bases and 0 bases respectively, with 3 bases between them. The CDR3 length is 13 residues. CDR3 region: CASSRANTGELFF. As DNA, the CDR3 is TGTGCCAGCTCACGGGCGAACACCGGGGAGCTGTTTTTT.

V and J are TRBV5-4 and TRBJ1-2; 9 bases are a match to TRBD1. V gave up 3 bases and J gave up 7 bases; unmatched junction bases: 7. The CDR3 runs to 14 residues. Per germline, CDR1 SGHNT and CDR2 YYREEE (reference sequence). The CDR3 nucleotides are TGTGCCAGCAGCTCGGTACAGGGGGCGGGTGGCTACACCTTC. Translation gives CASSSVQGAGGYTF.

The genes are TRBV10-3 and TRBJ1-3, with a possible D match to TRBD1 (5 bases). The V end lost 8 bases, the J end lost 4 bases, and 6 bases lay between the germline ends. The germline V gene has CDR1 ENHRY and CDR2 SYGVKD. CDR3 length equals 11 residues. The CDR3 here is CAIDSGNTIYF. The CDR3 DNA reads TGTGCCATCGACAGCGGAAACACCATATATTTT.

This rearrangement joins TRBV19 to TRBJ2-6, with TRBD1 identical over 7 bases. Germline V gene lookup returns CDR1 LNHDA and CDR2 SQIVND (reference sequence). The CDR3 runs to 15 residues. Losses at the gene ends were 6 bases for V and 2 bases for J; bases not matched to a gene: 4. The CDR3 nucleotides read TGTGCCAGTAGGAGACAGGGCCCTGGGGCCAACGTCCTGACTTTC. Its protein is CASRRQGPGANVLTF.

The chain links TRBV5-1 to TRBJ2-3, with D possibly matching TRBD1 (5 bases). Trimming took 3 bases from V and 1 from J, leaving 15 bases between them. The CDR3 covers 16 residues. Germline V gene sequence: CDR1 SGHRS, CDR2 YFSETQ. The CDR3 DNA reads TGCGCCAGCAGCTCCGGTAGGGGTTCAGGCACAGATACGCAGTATTTT. Its translation is CASSSGRGSGTDTQYF.

The V call is TRBV5-1, the J call TRBJ2-5, with 10 bases matching TRBD1. The germline gives CDR1 SGHRS, CDR2 YFSETQ. The J segment lost 5 bases and the V segment lost 2 bases, leaving 6 bases of the junction unmatched. The CDR3 covers 15 residues. CDR3 amino acids: CASSFRQGATETQYF. The CDR3 DNA is TGCGCCAGCAGCTTCAGACAGGGGGCGACGGAGACCCAGTACTTC.

The chain has TRBV10-3 and TRBJ2-5; the D is unclear. V dropped 2 bases and J dropped 4 bases, with 14 bases sitting between them. The CDR3 is 15 amino acids. Germline CDR1 and CDR2: ENHRY and SYGVKD. This CDR3 reads CAISEVGRRPETQYF. DNA for the CDR3: TGTGCCATCAGTGAGGTCGGCAGACGACCAGAGACCCAGTACTTC.

This clone rates as hyperexpanded. The CDR3 DNA reads TGCGCCAGCAGCCGGGACAGCTACGAGCAGTACTTC. Its translation is CASSRDSYEQYF. This chain connects TRBV5-1 to TRBJ2-7; 7 bases are a match to TRBD1. Unmatched junction bases numbered 1, after V lost 4 bases and J lost 3 bases. Germline-derived CDR1 and CDR2 are SGHRS and YFSETQ. There are 12 residues in the CDR3.

The gene calls are TRBV5-1 and TRBJ1-2, with D unresolved. This CDR3 is built from 14 residues. V was clipped by 4 bases and J by 1 base, with 11 bases between them. Germline CDR1 and CDR2: SGHRS and YFSETQ. DNA of the CDR3: TGCGCCAGCAGCCTGCAAGTAAATAACTATGGCTACACCTTC. As protein: CASSLQVNNYGYTF. Looking up the rest from reference TRBV5-1 and TRBJ1-2 gives the full variable domain: KAGVTQTPRYLIKTRGQQVTLSCSPISGHRSVSWYQQTPGQGLQFLFEYFSETQRNKGNFPGRFSGRQFSNSRSEMNVSTLELGDSALYLCASSLQVNNYGYTFGSGTRLTVV.

The V call is TRBV7-2, the J call TRBJ2-3, with 14 bases aligning to TRBD2. Trimming took 5 bases from V and 4 from J; bases not matched to a gene: 2. This CDR3 spans 15 amino acids. Germline CDR1 reads SGHTA; CDR2 reads FQGNSA. In DNA form, the CDR3 reads TGTGCCAGCAGCCAGGGACTAGCGGGAGCAGATACGCAGTATTTT. It is translated as CASSQGLAGADTQYF.

The CDR3 DNA is TGTGCCAGCAGTGACCCCAGTGGGCGGGGGATCTATTTCTACGAGCAGTACTTC. Residues: CASSDPSGRGIYFYEQYF. The J gene is TRBJ2-7, the V gene TRBV6-4, with TRBD2 identical over 7 bases. The CDR3 spans 18 residues. J lost 3 bases, V lost 2 bases, and 16 bases had no gene match. Germline V CDR1 and CDR2: MRHNA, SNTAGT.

This rearrangement joins TRBV7-2 to TRBJ1-2; 9 bases are a match to TRBD1. CDR1 SGHTA and CDR2 FQGNSA come from the germline V gene. V was pared by 5 bases and J by 9 bases, with 7 bases of the junction left unmatched. The CDR3 has 13 residues. CDR3 DNA sequence: TGTGCCAGCAGCGCGGGACAGGGTTGGAGCTACACCTTC. This gives the protein CASSAGQGWSYTF.

The CDR3 DNA reads TGTGCCAGCAGTATTGCCGGGACAGGGAACGCTTTCTTT. Its protein product is CASSIAGTGNAFF. The V gene is TRBV27, the J gene TRBJ1-1; 9 bases fit TRBD1. CDR3 length: 13 amino acids. From germline, CDR1 is MNHEY and CDR2 SMNVEV (reference sequence). V was pared by 5 bases and J by 11 bases, with 9 bases of the junction left unmatched.

V gene TRBV6-5 combines with J gene TRBJ2-7, with 7 bases identical to TRBD1. CDR3 length equals 13 residues. The V gene end was trimmed by 6 bases and the J gene end by 2 bases; junction bases not matched to a gene: 4. Per germline, CDR1 MNHEY and CDR2 SVGAGI. The CDR3 DNA reads TGTGCCAGCAGGGGGACAGTGGCCTACGAGCAGTACTTC. Its protein is CASRGTVAYEQYF.

The V call is TRBV10-3, the J call TRBJ1-2; weak D call: TRBD1 (5 bases). The CDR3 length is 14 residues. Germline-derived CDR1 and CDR2 are ENHRY and SYGVKD. Trimming stripped 3 bases from V and 2 bases from J, with 10 bases between. The CDR3 sequence is CAISDSTVNYGYTF. CDR3 in DNA: TGTGCCATCAGTGATTCGACAGTAAACTATGGCTACACCTTC.

The CDR3 DNA follows: TGTGCCAGCTCACCGAACGGGGGCATTCCGGACACTGAAGCTTTCTTT. It is translated as CASSPNGGIPDTEAFF. The V call is TRBV18, the J call TRBJ1-1, with D maybe TRBD1 (6 bases). CDR3 length equals 16 residues. Per germline, CDR1 KGHSH and CDR2 LQKENI. V shed 3 bases and J shed 3 bases, with 17 bases lying between them.

The genes are TRBV25-1 and TRBJ2-3; D could derive from TRBD1 or TRBD2 (5 bases each). With 0 bases removed from V and 4 bases from J, the gap between germline ends came to 17 bases. The germline gives CDR1 MGHDK, CDR2 SYGVNS. This CDR3 is 17 amino acids long. The CDR3 sequence is CASSEYGTSWIADTQYF. The CDR3 DNA reads as TGTGCCAGCAGTGAATATGGGACCTCTTGGATTGCAGATACGCAGTATTTT.

The chain carries TRBV20-1 and TRBJ2-7, with D tentatively TRBD2 (6 bases). Trimming removed 5 bases from V and 2 bases from J, with 7 bases in between. The CDR3 has 11 amino acids. Per the germline V gene, CDR1 is DFQATT and CDR2 is SNEGSKA (reference sequence). CDR3 nucleotides: TGCAGTGCTCGACTAGCCTACGAGCAGTACTTC. Protein product: CSARLAYEQYF.

This chain links TRBV14 with TRBJ2-5, with D maybe TRBD2 (5 bases). V was pared by 5 bases and J by 1 base, with 20 bases between. There are 17 residues in the CDR3. Germline V gene data show CDR1 as SGHDN and CDR2 as FVKESK. As DNA, the CDR3 is TGTGCCAGCAGCACGCGAGCCGGACTTAAGGCCCAAGAGACCCAGTACTTC. It encodes CASSTRAGLKAQETQYF.

The chain employs TRBV7-8 and TRBJ2-5, with 8 bases identical to TRBD1. Germline V gives CDR1 SGHVS, CDR2 FQNEAQ. The trim removed 5 bases at V and 4 bases at J, leaving 6 bases unmatched. CDR3 length: 14 residues. The CDR3 nucleotides are TGTGCCAGCAGCAGGACAGGGTATTTAGAGACCCAGTACTTC. Residues: CASSRTGYLETQYF.

This clone was counted only a few times. The V and J genes are TRBV5-1 and TRBJ2-7; D gene unclear. Germline V CDR1 and CDR2: SGHRS, YFSETQ. Trimming removed 4 bases at V and 4 bases at J, with 24 bases between. The CDR3 extends over 17 amino acids. This chain's CDR3 is CASSRGDEVVVRYEQYF. CDR3 nucleotide sequence: TGCGCCAGCAGCCGCGGTGACGAGGTAGTAGTGCGGTACGAGCAGTACTTC.

This clone was detected a few times. The chain is built from TRBV29-1 and TRBJ1-1, with D unresolved. The V gene lost 6 bases and the J gene lost 6 bases, with 11 bases spanning the gap. The germline V gene encodes CDR1 SQVTM and CDR2 ANQGSEA. CDR3 length: 11 amino acids. CDR3 region: CSVQTYAEAFF. The CDR3 region has the DNA TGCAGCGTCCAGACCTATGCTGAAGCTTTCTTT.

This clone appeared a single time. This chain joins TRBV6-5 and TRBJ1-2, with 9 bases fitting TRBD1. The CDR3 totals 15 residues. Trimming removed 7 bases from V and 6 bases from J; junction bases left unmatched: 12. Germline CDR1 is MNHEY and CDR2 is SVGAGI. CDR3 region: CASTLGDRDLHGYTF. In DNA form, the CDR3 reads TGTGCCAGCACCTTAGGGGACAGGGATTTACATGGCTACACCTTC.

This clone has only a few counts. The CDR3 nucleotides are TGTGCCAGCAGACGTGATGAGACTGGGGAGACCGGGGAGCTGTTTTTT. This gives the protein CASRRDETGETGELFF. This chain connects TRBV2 to TRBJ2-2, with D perhaps matching TRBD2 (5 bases). V was pared by 6 bases and J by 5 bases, with 19 bases between. Germline V lookup: CDR1 SNHLY, CDR2 FYNNEI. The CDR3 has 16 residues.

The gene calls are TRBV6-6 and TRBJ1-6; D is unresolved. The CDR3 runs to 12 residues. The germline V and J ends were trimmed by 6 bases and 7 bases, with 7 bases remaining between them. CDR1 and CDR2 from the germline V gene are MNHNY and SVGAGI (reference sequence). The CDR3 DNA reads TGTGCCAGCAGGGACCCAAATTCACCCCTCCACTTT. Translation gives CASRDPNSPLHF.

The rearrangement joins TRBV4-3 to TRBJ1-2; D ambiguous. Germline assignment: CDR1 LGHNA and CDR2 YSLEER. CDR3 length: 14 residues. The ends were cut back, 0 bases at V and 8 bases at J, with 13 bases in the middle. The CDR3 DNA sequence: TGCGCCAGCAGCCAAGATCGTATGTTTCTAGGCTACACCTTC. The encoded protein is CASSQDRMFLGYTF.

The chain recombines TRBV15 with TRBJ2-2; D remains ambiguous. The CDR3 loop spans 15 amino acids. Germline V CDR1 and CDR2: LNHNV, YYDKDF (reference sequence). Trimming pared 10 bases from V and 1 base from J, leaving 16 bases between. CDR3 coding DNA: TGTGCCATCCCAGTGGGCATTCTGAACACCGGGGAGCTGTTTTTT. Translation gives CAIPVGILNTGELFF. Filled out from reference TRBV15 and TRBJ2-2, the complete variable domain reads DAMVIQNPRYQVTQFGKPVTLSCSQTLNHNVMYWYQQKSSQAPKLLFHYYDKDFNNEADTPDNFQSRRPNTSFCFLDIRSPGLGDTAMYLCAIPVGILNTGELFFGEGSRLTVL.

This chain connects TRBV28 to TRBJ2-7, with D tentatively TRBD2 (6 bases). CDR1 is MDHEN and CDR2 is SYDVKM in the germline V gene. The CDR3 has 14 amino acids. The ends were cut back, 2 bases at V and 3 bases at J, with 11 bases in the middle. For the CDR3, the DNA is TGTGCCAGCAGTTTAGCTCAGGGAGGCTACGAGCAGTACTTC. It specifies CASSLAQGGYEQYF.